These T cell receptor beta chains were read from a single sample in a study of blood T cell repertoires in COVID-19. This table comes from immunoSEQ multiplex PCR, and its TCRdb copy is limited to in-frame clones, with some not included. The table shows some 210,000 clones, with 84% occurring only once. The sample was peripheral blood. The receptor source for this set is a woman in her sixties or seventies with active or convalescent COVID-19. The CDR3 runs from the conserved cysteine through the conserved F or W. The order of the fields is J gene, clone size, D gene, V gene, CDR3 DNA, CDR3 protein. The D gene is left open where the match is weak. Size is stated for part of the rows, as once, few or many counts, or as a class when the clone is expanded.

J: TRBJ2-7; size: .; D: TRBD1; V: TRBV2; DNA: TGTGCCAGCAGCAGGGACAGGGGCTACGAGCAGTACTTC; CDR3: CASSRDRGYEQYF
J: TRBJ2-1; size: few; D: TRBD2; V: TRBV5-4; DNA: TGTGCCAGCAGCTTGGGGCTAGCGGGGAGCTCCTACAATGAGCAGTTCTTC; CDR3: CASSLGLAGSSYNEQFF
J: TRBJ2-7; size: few; D: TRBD1; V: TRBV10-1; DNA: TGCGCCAGCAGTCGGGACAGCTCCTACGAGCAGTACTTC; CDR3: CASSRDSSYEQYF
J: TRBJ2-1; size: .; D: TRBD2; V: TRBV18; DNA: TGTGCCAGCTCACCACCGTCCGGGAGGCCCCGCAATGAGCAGTTCTTC; CDR3: CASSPPSGRPRNEQFF
J: TRBJ2-7; size: .; D: .; V: TRBV12-3/TRBV12-4; DNA: TGTGCCAGCAGTTTAGCGGTGAGCTACGAGCAGTACTTC; CDR3: CASSLAVSYEQYF
J: TRBJ2-3; size: .; D: .; V: TRBV29-1; DNA: TGCAGTGAGGGGGGGGGCACAGATACGCAGTATTTT; CDR3: CSEGGGTDTQYF
J: TRBJ2-1; size: .; D: TRBD1; V: TRBV28; DNA: TGTGCCAGCAGTCTTTTGGGACAGGGTAACAATGAGCAGTTCTTC; CDR3: CASSLLGQGNNEQFF
J: TRBJ2-7; size: .; D: .; V: TRBV19; DNA: TGTGCCAGTAGTATACCCGGACTGGAGCAGTACTTC; CDR3: CASSIPGLEQYF
J: TRBJ1-2; size: .; D: .; V: TRBV6-5; DNA: TGTGCCAGCAGCTATAGGGAGGGTGGCTACACCTTC; CDR3: CASSYREGGYTF
J: TRBJ2-2; size: few; D: .; V: TRBV5-6; DNA: TGTGCCAGCAGGCTATGGGGGGCCGGGGAGCTGTTTTTT; CDR3: CASRLWGAGELFF
J: TRBJ2-3; size: .; D: TRBD2; V: TRBV7-9; DNA: TGTGCCAGCAGCCTCCCAGGGACTAGCGGCACAGATACGCAGTATTTT; CDR3: CASSLPGTSGTDTQYF
J: TRBJ2-3; size: .; D: .; V: TRBV3-1/TRBV3-2; DNA: TGTGCCAGCAGGCGAGAGGGCACAGATACGCAGTATTTT; CDR3: CASRREGTDTQYF
J: TRBJ1-6; size: .; D: .; V: TRBV4-2; DNA: TGTGCCAGCAGCCAAGAAAGAAGAGATTCACCCCTCCACTTT; CDR3: CASSQERRDSPLHF
J: TRBJ2-1; size: .; D: TRBD2; V: TRBV5-4; DNA: TGTGCCAGCAGCCGTGGGACTAACTCCAACAATGAGCAGTTCTTC; CDR3: CASSRGTNSNNEQFF
J: TRBJ2-1; size: few; D: .; V: TRBV2; DNA: TGTGCCAGCAGGAAACTAGCAGGCTCCTACAATGAGCAGTTCTTC; CDR3: CASRKLAGSYNEQFF
J: TRBJ2-1; size: .; D: TRBD2; V: TRBV6-5; DNA: TGTGCCAGCAGGGAGGGGACTAGAATTCACAATGAGCAGTTCTTC; CDR3: CASREGTRIHNEQFF
J: TRBJ2-3; size: once; D: .; V: TRBV19; DNA: TGTGCCAGTAGCCCTCTAGCGAAAACAGATACGCAGTATTTT; CDR3: CASSPLAKTDTQYF
J: TRBJ2-5; size: once; D: TRBD2; V: TRBV15; DNA: TGTGCCACCAGCAGAGCCGGGACTAGCGGGGGGGAGACCCAGTACTTC; CDR3: CATSRAGTSGGETQYF
J: TRBJ1-1; size: .; D: .; V: TRBV5-1; DNA: TGCGCCAGCCCGGACAGATCCGCCGTTGGCACTGAAGCTTTCTTT; CDR3: CASPDRSAVGTEAFF
J: TRBJ1-5; size: .; D: .; V: TRBV19; DNA: TGTGCCAGTAGTATACTAGGCAATCAGCCCCAGCATTTT; CDR3: CASSILGNQPQHF
J: TRBJ2-1; size: .; D: TRBD2; V: TRBV2; DNA: TGTGCCAGCAGTGAAGCGCTAGGACTAGCGGGAGGGTGGGGGGATGAGCAGTTCTTC; CDR3: CASSEALGLAGGWGDEQFF
J: TRBJ1-6; size: few; D: TRBD1; V: TRBV7-9; DNA: TGTGCCAGCAGCATTACCGGGACAGTTAATTCACCCCTCCACTTT; CDR3: CASSITGTVNSPLHF
J: TRBJ2-7; size: .; D: TRBD2; V: TRBV30; DNA: TGTGCCTGGAGTCGGCTGGGGAGCGGGAGTTTGCGGAGCTCCTACGAGCAGTACTTC; CDR3: CAWSRLGSGSLRSSYEQYF
J: TRBJ2-1; size: few; D: .; V: TRBV29-1; DNA: TGCAGCGTTGAGAACGCTAGCTCTATGGACAATGAGCAGTTCTTC; CDR3: CSVENASSMDNEQFF
J: TRBJ1-1; size: .; D: .; V: TRBV19; DNA: TGTGCCAGTAGTTTGACACGGGGGACTGAAGCTTTCTTT; CDR3: CASSLTRGTEAFF
J: TRBJ2-1; size: .; D: .; V: TRBV27; DNA: TGTGCCAGCAGCCGCCTCCAGGGTTCGTACAATGAGCAGTTCTTC; CDR3: CASSRLQGSYNEQFF
J: TRBJ2-5; size: .; D: TRBD2; V: TRBV24-1; DNA: TGTGCCACCAGTGATGTGACTAGCAGGAAGACCCAGTACTTC; CDR3: CATSDVTSRKTQYF
J: TRBJ2-5; size: .; D: .; V: TRBV28; DNA: TGTGCCAGCAGTTTACAGGCTCAAGAGACCCAGTACTTC; CDR3: CASSLQAQETQYF
J: TRBJ1-1; size: .; D: .; V: TRBV28; DNA: TGTGCCAGCAGGCTCAGGGGGAACACTGAAGCTTTCTTT; CDR3: CASRLRGNTEAFF
J: TRBJ1-5; size: .; D: TRBD1; V: TRBV9; DNA: TGTGCCAAGTCCCGGGACAGAGATCAGCCCCAGCATTTT; CDR3: CAKSRDRDQPQHF
J: TRBJ2-7; size: .; D: TRBD2; V: TRBV19; DNA: TGTGCCAGTAGTATCGCGGGAGGGCACGAGCAGTACTTC; CDR3: CASSIAGGHEQYF
J: TRBJ2-2; size: .; D: TRBD2; V: TRBV7-6; DNA: TGTGCCAGCAGCTTCACATCGGGGCTAGCGGGGGGCACCGGGGAGCTGTTTTTT; CDR3: CASSFTSGLAGGTGELFF
J: TRBJ1-1; size: .; D: .; V: TRBV28; DNA: TGTGCCAGCAGTTTCCTCTACGCGAACACTGAAGCTTTCTTT; CDR3: CASSFLYANTEAFF
J: TRBJ1-6; size: .; D: .; V: TRBV9; DNA: TGTGCCAGCAGCGTAGCTCAGGGAAATTCACCCCTCCACTTT; CDR3: CASSVAQGNSPLHF
J: TRBJ2-7; size: .; D: TRBD1; V: TRBV18; DNA: TGTGCCAGCTCACCAGGGACAGATTACGAGCAGTACTTC; CDR3: CASSPGTDYEQYF
J: TRBJ2-1; size: .; D: TRBD2; V: TRBV6-6; DNA: TGTGCCATCTCGGGACTAGCGGGAGGGGAGCAGTTCTTC; CDR3: CAISGLAGGEQFF
J: TRBJ1-1; size: .; D: TRBD1; V: TRBV28; DNA: TGTGCCAGCAGTTTGACAGGGGGGAACACTGAAGCTTTCTTT; CDR3: CASSLTGGNTEAFF
J: TRBJ2-1; size: once; D: TRBD2; V: TRBV19; DNA: TGTGCCAGTGCCGAAAGAAGGACTAGCGGGAGGAGAAATGAGCAGTTCTTC; CDR3: CASAERRTSGRRNEQFF
J: TRBJ1-1; size: .; D: TRBD1; V: TRBV18; DNA: TGTGCCAGCTCACCATCCACAGGGGACCAAGCTTTCTTT; CDR3: CASSPSTGDQAFF
J: TRBJ1-4; size: few; D: TRBD1; V: TRBV12-5; DNA: TGTGCTAGTGGTTTGGCGACAGGGGGCACGGGAAAACTGTTTTTT; CDR3: CASGLATGGTGKLFF
J: TRBJ2-1; size: .; D: TRBD1; V: TRBV18; DNA: TGTGCCAGCTCACCACCGAACAGGGGGCGGTACAATGAGCAGTTCTTC; CDR3: CASSPPNRGRYNEQFF
J: TRBJ2-1; size: .; D: TRBD1; V: TRBV10-3; DNA: TGTGCCATCAGCGCCCGGGGACAGGGGGCTGGGTATCAGTTCTTC; CDR3: CAISARGQGAGYQFF